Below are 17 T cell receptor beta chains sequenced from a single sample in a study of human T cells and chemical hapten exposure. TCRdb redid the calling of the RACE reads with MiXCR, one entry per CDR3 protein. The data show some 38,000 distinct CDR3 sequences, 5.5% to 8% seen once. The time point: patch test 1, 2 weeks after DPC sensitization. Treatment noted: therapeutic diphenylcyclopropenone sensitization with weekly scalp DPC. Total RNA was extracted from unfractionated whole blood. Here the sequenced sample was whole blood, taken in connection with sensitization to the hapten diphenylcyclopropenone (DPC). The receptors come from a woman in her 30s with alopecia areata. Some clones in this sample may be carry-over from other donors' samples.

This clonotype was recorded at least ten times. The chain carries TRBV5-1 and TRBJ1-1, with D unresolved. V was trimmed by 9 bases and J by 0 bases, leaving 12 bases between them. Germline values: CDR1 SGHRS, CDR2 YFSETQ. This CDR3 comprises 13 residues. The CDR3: CATRGELNTEAFF. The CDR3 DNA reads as TGCGCCACCAGAGGAGAATTGAACACTGAAGCTTTCTTT.

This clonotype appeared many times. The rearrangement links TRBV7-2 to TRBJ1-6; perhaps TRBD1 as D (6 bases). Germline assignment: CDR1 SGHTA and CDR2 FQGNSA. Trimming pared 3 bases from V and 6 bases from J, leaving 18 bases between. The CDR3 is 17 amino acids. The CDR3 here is CASSFSRIGGPNSPLHF. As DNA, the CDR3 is TGTGCCAGCAGCTTTAGTAGGATCGGGGGGCCTAATTCACCCCTCCACTTT.

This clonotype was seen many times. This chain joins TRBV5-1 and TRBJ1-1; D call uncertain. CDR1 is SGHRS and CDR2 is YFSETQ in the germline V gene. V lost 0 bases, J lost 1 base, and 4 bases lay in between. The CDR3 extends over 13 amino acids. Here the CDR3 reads CASSLAENTEAFF. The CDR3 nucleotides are TGCGCCAGCAGCTTGGCCGAGAACACTGAAGCTTTCTTT.

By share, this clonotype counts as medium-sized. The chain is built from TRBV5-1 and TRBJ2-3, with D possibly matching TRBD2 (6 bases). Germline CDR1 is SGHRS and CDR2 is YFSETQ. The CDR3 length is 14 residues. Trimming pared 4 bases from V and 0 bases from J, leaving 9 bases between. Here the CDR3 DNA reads TGCGCCAGCAGCACGGACTACAGCACAGATACGCAGTATTTT. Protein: CASSTDYSTDTQYF.

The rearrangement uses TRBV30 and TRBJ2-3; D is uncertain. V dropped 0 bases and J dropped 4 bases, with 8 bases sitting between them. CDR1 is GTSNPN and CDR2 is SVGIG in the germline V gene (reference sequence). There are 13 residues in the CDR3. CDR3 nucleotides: TGTGCCTGGAGTGTCTCGGTCTCAGATACGCAGTATTTT. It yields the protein CAWSVSVSDTQYF.

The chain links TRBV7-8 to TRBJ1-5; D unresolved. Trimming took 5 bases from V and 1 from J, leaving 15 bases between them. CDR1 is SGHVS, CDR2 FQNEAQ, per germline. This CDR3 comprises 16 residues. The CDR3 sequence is CASSPLDPGSNQPQHF. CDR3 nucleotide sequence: TGTGCCAGCAGCCCCCTCGACCCGGGCAGCAATCAGCCCCAGCATTTT.

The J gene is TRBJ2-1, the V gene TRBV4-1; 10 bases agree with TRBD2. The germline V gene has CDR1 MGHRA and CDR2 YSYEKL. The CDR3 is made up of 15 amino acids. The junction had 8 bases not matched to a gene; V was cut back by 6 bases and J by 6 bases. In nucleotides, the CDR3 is TGCGCCAGCAGATTGAGAGCGGGGGGGCGCAATGAGCAGTTCTTC. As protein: CASRLRAGGRNEQFF.

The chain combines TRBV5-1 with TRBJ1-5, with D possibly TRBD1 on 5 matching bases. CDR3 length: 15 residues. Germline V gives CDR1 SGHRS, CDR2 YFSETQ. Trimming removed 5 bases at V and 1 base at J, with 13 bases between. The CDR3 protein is CASSPGTSSNQPQHF. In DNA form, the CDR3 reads TGCGCCAGCAGTCCCGGGACCTCGAGCAATCAGCCCCAGCATTTT.

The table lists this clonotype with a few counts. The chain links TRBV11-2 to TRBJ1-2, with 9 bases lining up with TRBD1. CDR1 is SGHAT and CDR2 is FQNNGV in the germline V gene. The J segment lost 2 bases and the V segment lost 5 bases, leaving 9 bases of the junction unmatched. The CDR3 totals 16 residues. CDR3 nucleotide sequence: TGTGCCAGCAGCCCCACATGGGACAGGGCAAACTATGGCTACACCTTC. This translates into CASSPTWDRANYGYTF.

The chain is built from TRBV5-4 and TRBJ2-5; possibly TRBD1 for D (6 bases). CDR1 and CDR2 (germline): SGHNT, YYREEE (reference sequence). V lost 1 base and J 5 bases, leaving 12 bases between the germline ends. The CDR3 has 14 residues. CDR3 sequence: CASSLTGLGETQYF. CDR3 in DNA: TGTGCCAGCAGCTTGACAGGGCTGGGGGAGACCCAGTACTTC.

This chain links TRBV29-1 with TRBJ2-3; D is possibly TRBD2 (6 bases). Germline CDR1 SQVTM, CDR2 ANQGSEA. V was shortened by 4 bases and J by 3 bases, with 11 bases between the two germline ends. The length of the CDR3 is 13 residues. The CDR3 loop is CSVAGRLTDTQYF. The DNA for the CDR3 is TGCAGCGTTGCGGGGAGGCTAACAGATACGCAGTATTTT.

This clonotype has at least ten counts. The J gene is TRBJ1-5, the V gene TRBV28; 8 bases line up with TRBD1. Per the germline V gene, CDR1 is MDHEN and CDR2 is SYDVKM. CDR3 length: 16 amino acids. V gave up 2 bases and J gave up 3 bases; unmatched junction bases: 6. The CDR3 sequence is CASSLPTGVDNQPQHF. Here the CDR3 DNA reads TGTGCCAGCAGTTTACCGACAGGGGTGGACAATCAGCCCCAGCATTTT.

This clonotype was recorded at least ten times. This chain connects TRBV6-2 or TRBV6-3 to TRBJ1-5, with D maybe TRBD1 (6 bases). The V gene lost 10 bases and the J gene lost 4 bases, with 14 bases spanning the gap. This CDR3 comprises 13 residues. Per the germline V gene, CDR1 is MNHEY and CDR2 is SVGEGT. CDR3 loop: CANSIGQNQPQHF. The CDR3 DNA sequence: TGTGCCAACTCCATCGGACAGAATCAGCCCCAGCATTTT.

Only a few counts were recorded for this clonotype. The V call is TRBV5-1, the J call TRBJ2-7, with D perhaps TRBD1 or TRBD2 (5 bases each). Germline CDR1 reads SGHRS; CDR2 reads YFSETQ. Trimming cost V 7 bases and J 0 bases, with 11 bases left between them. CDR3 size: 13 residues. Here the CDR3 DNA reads TGCGCCAGCGGGGGAGACCCCTCCTACGAGCAGTACTTC. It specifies CASGGDPSYEQYF. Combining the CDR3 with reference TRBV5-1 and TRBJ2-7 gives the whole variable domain KAGVTQTPRYLIKTRGQQVTLSCSPISGHRSVSWYQQTPGQGLQFLFEYFSETQRNKGNFPGRFSGRQFSNSRSEMNVSTLELGDSALYLCASGGDPSYEQYFGPGTRLTVT.

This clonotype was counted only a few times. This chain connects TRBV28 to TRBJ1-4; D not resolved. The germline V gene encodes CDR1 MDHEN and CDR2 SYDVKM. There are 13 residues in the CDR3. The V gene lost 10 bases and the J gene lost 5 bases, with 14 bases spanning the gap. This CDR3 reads CATSKRRNEKLFF. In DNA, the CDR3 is TGTGCCACCTCGAAACGTAGAAATGAAAAACTGTTTTTT. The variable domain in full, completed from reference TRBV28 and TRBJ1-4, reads DVKVTQSSRYLVKRTGEKVFLECVQDMDHENMFWYRQDPGLGLRLIYFSYDVKMKEKGDIPEGYSVSREKKERFSLILESASTNQTSMYLCATSKRRNEKLFFGSGTQLSVL.

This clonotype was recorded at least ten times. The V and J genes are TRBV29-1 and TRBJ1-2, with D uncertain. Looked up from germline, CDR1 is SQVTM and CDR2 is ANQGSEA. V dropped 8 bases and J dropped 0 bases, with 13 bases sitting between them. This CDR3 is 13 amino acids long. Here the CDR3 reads CSSPNPSNYGYTF. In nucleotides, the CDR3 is TGCAGCTCTCCGAACCCCTCTAACTATGGCTACACCTTC.

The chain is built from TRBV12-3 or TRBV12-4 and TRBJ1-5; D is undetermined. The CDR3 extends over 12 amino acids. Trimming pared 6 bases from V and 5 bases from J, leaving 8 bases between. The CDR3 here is CASRNGDQPQHF. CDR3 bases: TGTGCCAGCAGAAACGGGGATCAGCCCCAGCATTTT.